A selection of T cell receptor beta chains follows, all from one sample in a study of response to subunit inactivated influenza vaccine. Via MiXCR, TCRdb re-called the RT-PCR reads, giving one row per CDR3 protein. The sample yields around 480,000 distinct CDR3 sequences, approximately 11% seen once. The material was PBMCs from blood, obtained roughly 47 days after vaccination. The receptors derive from a man aged 50 to 59 who received an inactivated influenza vaccine. Both conserved end residues are part of each CDR3. The D gene is left open where the match is weak. Where a row states a size, it is once, few, many or the class of an expanded clone; other rows omit it.

TRBV5-5	-	-	TRBJ2-7	TGTGCCAGCAGCTTGGTGCAGGATCCCTACGAGCAGTACTTC	CASSLVQDPYEQYF
TRBV7-2	-	few	TRBJ2-7	TGTGCCAGCAGCCCCGGGACTCAGTCCTACGAGCAGTACTTC	CASSPGTQSYEQYF
TRBV4-3	TRBD2	-	TRBJ2-3	TGCGCCAGCAGCCAAGAAGTAGCGGGGGGGCAAGATACGCAGTATTTT	CASSQEVAGGQDTQYF
TRBV12-3/TRBV12-4	-	few	TRBJ2-1	TGTGCCAGCACCTTTAAACTCAATGAGCAGTTCTTC	CASTFKLNEQFF
TRBV5-1	-	many	TRBJ2-1	TGCGCCAGCAGCTTGAGCCAGGAGTACAATGAGCAGTTCTTC	CASSLSQEYNEQFF
TRBV24-1	-	-	TRBJ2-1	TGTGCCACCAGTGCCCGGGAGTTCCACAATGAGCAGTTCTTC	CATSAREFHNEQFF
TRBV28	TRBD2	-	TRBJ2-7	TGTGCCAGCACCTCCCAAGCGGGGGGGCTGTACGAGCAGTACTTC	CASTSQAGGLYEQYF
TRBV10-3	-	few	TRBJ2-7	TGTGCCATCAGTGAGTTTGGGGACGAGCAGTACTTC	CAISEFGDEQYF
TRBV28	-	-	TRBJ1-6	TGTGCCAGCAGTGCAGGGGCCTATTCACCCCTCCACTTT	CASSAGAYSPLHF
TRBV7-9	-	few	TRBJ2-5	TGTGCCAGCAGCGCCGGGTCCCTGTACCAAGAGACCCAGTACTTC	CASSAGSLYQETQYF
TRBV7-6	-	-	TRBJ2-2	TGTGCCAGCAGCTTAGAGAAAGGAGGGGGCCGAAACACCGGGGAGCTGTTTTTT	CASSLEKGGGRNTGELFF
TRBV10-1	-	few	TRBJ2-1	TGCGCCAGCAAGCTCACGCCAGGAAAGCCCTACAATGAGCAGTTCTTC	CASKLTPGKPYNEQFF
TRBV12-3/TRBV12-4	TRBD2	many	TRBJ2-1	TGTGCCAGCAGTCCACCGGGACTAGCGAAAGTGAATGAGCAGTTCTTC	CASSPPGLAKVNEQFF
TRBV28	TRBD1	-	TRBJ1-1	TGTGCCAGCAGTTTATTTGGGACAGGGTCCGCGGCTTTCTTT	CASSLFGTGSAAFF
TRBV7-2	TRBD1	-	TRBJ2-7	TGTGCCAGCAGCTTACTTCGACAGGGTGGCGACGAGCAGTACTTC	CASSLLRQGGDEQYF
TRBV28	-	few	TRBJ2-2	TGTGCCAGCAGTTTTTCTCGGCCAAACACCGGGGAGCTGTTTTTT	CASSFSRPNTGELFF
TRBV20-1	-	-	TRBJ1-5	TGCAGTGCTTACCGTGATGGCAATCTGCCCCAGCATTTT	CSAYRDGNLPQHF
TRBV12-3/TRBV12-4	-	-	TRBJ2-3	TGTGCCAGCAGTTTTGGCCCTGGCCAGGGTACGGATACGCAGTATTTT	CASSFGPGQGTDTQYF
TRBV10-3	-	many	TRBJ2-5	TGTGCCATCAGTGAGTCCGCAGAGACCCAGTACTTC	CAISESAETQYF
TRBV24-1	-	many	TRBJ2-3	TGTGCCACCAGTGATTCCGACGGCACAGATACGCAGTATTTT	CATSDSDGTDTQYF
TRBV12-3/TRBV12-4	-	-	TRBJ1-5	TGTGCCAGCAGCCAACGACTGGTAGGGCAGCCCCAGCATTTT	CASSQRLVGQPQHF
TRBV2	TRBD2	few	TRBJ2-3	TGTGCCAGCAGTGAAGCGCTTGCTAGCGGGGGGCCTGCGGATACGCAGTATTTT	CASSEALASGGPADTQYF
TRBV11-1	-	-	TRBJ2-3	TGTGCCAGCAGCACCACGGTAAAACGGGGGCAGGGGACAGATACGCAGTATTTT	CASSTTVKRGQGTDTQYF